These T cell receptor beta chains were read from a single sample in a study of T cell responses to AZD1222 COVID-19 vaccine. TCRdb keeps only in-frame clones here, not all; method: immunoSEQ multiplex PCR. The repertoire holds around 160,000 clones, with approximately 94% as singletons. This material consisted of peripheral blood, taken on day 0 of AZD1222 vaccination. The receptors come from an adult in good health. Each CDR3 is given with its conserved first and last residue. A D gene is named only where the DNA matches it firmly. Clone size is stated in some rows and not others, as once, few, many or a class when expanded.

TRBV19	.	.	TRBJ2-2	CASSINRNTGELFF	TGTGCCAGTAGTATTAACAGAAACACCGGGGAGCTGTTTTTT
TRBV30	.	.	TRBJ1-6	CAWSGGRSASPLHF	TGTGCCTGGAGTGGGGGACGTTCGGCTTCACCCCTCCACTTT
TRBV5-1	.	once	TRBJ1-4	CASSSTHPRWEKLFF	TGCGCCAGCAGCTCTACGCACCCTCGATGGGAAAAACTGTTTTTT
TRBV3-1/TRBV3-2	.	.	TRBJ1-4	CASSQLSGYELFF	TGTGCCAGCAGCCAACTCTCAGGGTACGAACTGTTTTTT
TRBV5-1	.	.	TRBJ2-7	CASSRAGRVYEQYF	TGCGCCAGCAGCCGGGCAGGAAGGGTCTACGAGCAGTACTTC
TRBV5-1	.	.	TRBJ2-1	CASSLVLSSYNEQFF	TGCGCCAGCAGCTTGGTGCTAAGCTCCTACAATGAGCAGTTCTTC
TRBV6-5	.	.	TRBJ1-1	CASYAGVTEAFF	TGTGCCAGCTACGCGGGGGTCACTGAAGCTTTCTTT
TRBV7-9	.	.	TRBJ1-2	CASSREEGYGYTF	TGTGCCAGCTCTCGGGAGGAAGGGTATGGCTACACCTTC
TRBV4-1	.	.	TRBJ2-1	CASSQARGIAYNEQFF	TGCGCCAGCAGCCAAGCCCGTGGAATAGCCTACAATGAGCAGTTCTTC
TRBV2	.	.	TRBJ1-2	CASRTEGGYGYTF	TGTGCCAGCAGGACCGAGGGGGGCTATGGCTACACCTTC
TRBV10-2	TRBD1	.	TRBJ2-7	CASSVGQGYEQYF	TGCGCCAGCAGTGTGGGACAGGGCTACGAGCAGTACTTC
TRBV21-1	.	.	TRBJ2-7	CASSKVSRSPILSEQYF	TGTGCCAGCAGCAAAGTGTCCAGATCCCCGATTTTGAGCGAGCAGTACTTC
TRBV29-1	TRBD1	once	TRBJ1-1	CSASGTGPRGTEAFF	TGCAGCGCCTCGGGGACAGGGCCCCGGGGCACTGAAGCTTTCTTT
TRBV7-3	.	.	TRBJ1-6	CASSLPLQPLHF	TGTGCCAGCAGCCTCCCCCTTCAGCCCCTCCACTTT
TRBV7-9	.	.	TRBJ1-4	CASSLRGGFTNEKLFF	TGTGCCAGCAGCCTTCGAGGAGGGTTTACTAATGAAAAACTGTTTTTT
TRBV6-5	TRBD1	.	TRBJ2-2	CASNDRASGELFF	TGTGCCAGCAACGACAGGGCTTCCGGGGAGCTGTTTTTT
TRBV5-1	TRBD2	.	TRBJ2-5	CASSLDGSGRFRETQYF	TGCGCCAGCAGCTTGGATGGTAGCGGGAGGTTTAGGGAGACCCAGTACTTC
TRBV7-9	TRBD1	few	TRBJ1-1	CASSFWTGENTEAFF	TGTGCCAGCAGCTTCTGGACAGGGGAGAACACTGAAGCTTTCTTT
TRBV7-9	TRBD1	.	TRBJ1-2	CASSLGGQVYYGYTF	TGTGCCAGCAGCTTAGGCGGACAGGTCTACTATGGCTACACCTTC
TRBV12-3/TRBV12-4	.	.	TRBJ1-1	CASSQRTDFEAFF	TGTGCCAGCAGTCAGCGGACAGACTTTGAAGCTTTCTTT
TRBV4-1	.	.	TRBJ2-3	CASSQLQLSSIPSTDTQYF	TGCGCCAGCAGCCAGCTCCAACTCTCTAGCATTCCTAGCACAGATACGCAGTATTTT
TRBV5-1	.	.	TRBJ1-1	CASSLVGQANTEAFF	TGCGCCAGCAGCTTGGTAGGGCAGGCTAACACTGAAGCTTTCTTT
TRBV10-3	TRBD1	.	TRBJ1-1	CAIRQGTANTEAFF	TGTGCCATCAGACAGGGGACAGCGAACACTGAAGCTTTCTTT
TRBV5-1	.	.	TRBJ2-3	CASSLDGRGGDTQYF	TGCGCCAGCAGCTTGGATGGGAGAGGAGGAGATACGCAGTATTTT
TRBV6-5	.	.	TRBJ2-1	CASSTSFSSYNEQFF	TGTGCCAGCAGCACTAGCTTTAGCTCCTACAATGAGCAGTTCTTC
TRBV2	.	.	TRBJ1-5	CASSEALNQPQHF	TGTGCCAGCAGTGAGGCCCTGAATCAGCCCCAGCATTTT
TRBV5-4	.	.	TRBJ1-1	CASSLDRENTEAFF	TGTGCCAGCAGCTTGGACAGGGAGAACACTGAAGCTTTCTTT
TRBV18	.	.	TRBJ1-5	CASSPGLGGQPQHF	TGTGCCAGCTCACCTGGGTTAGGGGGACAGCCCCAGCATTTT
TRBV5-1	.	.	TRBJ2-5	CASSRKYASQETQYF	TGCGCCAGCAGCCGGAAATACGCTTCCCAAGAGACCCAGTACTTC
TRBV5-6	TRBD1	.	TRBJ2-7	CASSLLDRGQGEQYF	TGTGCCAGCAGCTTGTTGGACAGGGGGCAGGGCGAGCAGTACTTC
TRBV9	.	.	TRBJ1-6	CASSPGEGSNSPLHF	TGTGCCAGCAGCCCCGGGGAGGGATCGAATTCACCCCTCCACTTT
TRBV13	.	.	TRBJ2-1	CASSLEGADTYNEQFF	TGTGCCAGCAGCTTAGAGGGAGCGGACACCTACAATGAGCAGTTCTTC
TRBV6-4	.	.	TRBJ2-1	CASSVGGGALSEQFF	TGTGCCAGCAGTGTAGGTGGGGGGGCCCTCAGTGAGCAGTTCTTC
TRBV30	.	.	TRBJ2-7	CAWSVQLRSQPYEQYF	TGTGCCTGGAGTGTACAGTTAAGGTCACAGCCCTACGAGCAGTACTTC
TRBV6-5	TRBD2	.	TRBJ2-5	CASRRLAGGQETQYF	TGTGCCAGCAGAAGACTAGCGGGGGGGCAGGAGACCCAGTACTTC
TRBV19	.	.	TRBJ1-3	CASSMVDVSGNTIYF	TGTGCCAGTAGTATGGTAGACGTCTCTGGAAACACCATATATTTT
TRBV11-3	.	.	TRBJ2-7	CASSLDPSGNYEQYF	TGTGCCAGCAGCTTAGACCCATCGGGGAATTACGAGCAGTACTTC
TRBV7-2	.	.	TRBJ2-1	CASSSPTRSSYNEQFF	TGTGCCAGCAGCTCCCCTACTAGGAGCTCCTACAATGAGCAGTTCTTC
TRBV2	TRBD2	.	TRBJ2-1	CASSPTRLARYEQFF	TGTGCCAGCAGTCCTACACGACTAGCACGGTATGAGCAGTTCTTC
TRBV5-4	.	.	TRBJ2-1	CASSLELGGVVNEQFF	TGTGCCAGCAGCTTGGAGTTGGGAGGAGTGGTTAATGAGCAGTTCTTC
TRBV29-1	TRBD2	once	TRBJ2-1	CSGRLAGGGEQFF	TGCAGCGGTAGACTAGCGGGAGGGGGTGAGCAGTTCTTC
TRBV7-9	.	.	TRBJ1-3	CASSDFRYGGPPGNTIYF	TGTGCCAGCAGCGATTTTCGCTATGGGGGTCCACCTGGAAACACCATATATTTT
TRBV19	TRBD2	.	TRBJ2-7	CASSISTSGRAYEQYF	TGTGCCAGTAGTATCTCGACTAGCGGGCGTGCCTACGAGCAGTACTTC
TRBV6-5	.	.	TRBJ2-7	CASIRRQADSYEQYF	TGTGCCAGCATCCGTAGGCAGGCCGACTCCTACGAGCAGTACTTC
TRBV5-1	.	.	TRBJ2-6	CASSWAENSGANVLTF	TGCGCCAGCAGCTGGGCAGAAAACTCTGGGGCCAACGTCCTGACTTTC
TRBV5-1	TRBD1	once	TRBJ1-1	CASSLGTGRSWDTEAFF	TGCGCCAGCAGCTTGGGGACAGGGAGATCCTGGGACACTGAAGCTTTCTTT
TRBV21-1	.	.	TRBJ1-2	CASSTDSQHNYGYTF	TGTGCCAGCAGCACGGACAGCCAGCATAACTATGGCTACACCTTC
TRBV7-2	.	.	TRBJ2-3	CASSLATDTQYF	TGTGCCAGCAGCTTAGCTACAGATACGCAGTATTTT
TRBV6-2/TRBV6-3	.	.	TRBJ2-5	CASSYGSRKTQYF	TGTGCCAGCAGTTACGGGAGCAGGAAGACCCAGTACTTC
TRBV9	.	.	TRBJ2-1	CASSKRRDGPYNEQFF	TGTGCCAGCAGCAAGCGGAGGGACGGGCCCTACAATGAGCAGTTCTTC